These 15 T cell receptor beta chains originate from one sample sequenced in a study of human T cells and chemical hapten exposure. As to time point: patch test 1, 2 weeks after DPC sensitization. Treatment described: therapeutic diphenylcyclopropenone sensitization with weekly scalp DPC. TCRdb passed the RACE reads through MiXCR, listing each CDR3 protein once. The data contain about 360,000 distinct CDR3 sequences, roughly 5% of them singletons. The specimen comprised whole blood, sampled in connection with sensitization to the hapten diphenylcyclopropenone (DPC). The receptors derive from a woman aged 50 to 60 with alopecia areata. Some clones in this sample may be carry-over from other donors' samples.

The chain has TRBV7-9 and TRBJ2-3, with TRBD2 as a possible D gene (6 bases). In germline, CDR1 is SEHNR, CDR2 FQNEAQ (reference sequence). The CDR3 contains 16 residues. Deletions cut 2 bases from V and 0 bases from J, with 12 bases between. The CDR3 DNA reads as TGTGCCAGCAGCTTATTTCGCGGGGATAGCACAGATACGCAGTATTTT. Protein product: CASSLFRGDSTDTQYF. The full variable domain, its missing parts supplied by reference TRBV7-9 and TRBJ2-3, is DTGVSQNPRHKITKRGQNVTFRCDPISEHNRLYWYRQTLGQGPEFLTYFQNEAQLEKSRLLSDRFSAERPKGSFSTLEIQRTEQGDSAMYLCASSLFRGDSTDTQYFGPGTRLTVL.

The genes are TRBV29-1 and TRBJ2-1; either TRBD1 or TRBD2 may fit D (5 bases each). The CDR3 consists of 11 residues. Germline V lookup: CDR1 SQVTM, CDR2 ANQGSEA. V was clipped by 3 bases and J by 10 bases, with 10 bases between them. CDR3 bases: TGCAGCGTTGACGGTGGGGGAGAGCAGTTCTTC. Protein product: CSVDGGGEQFF.

This clonotype was recorded many times. This chain joins TRBV5-1 and TRBJ2-2; TRBD1 agrees at 8 bases. The CDR3 has 15 residues. V lost 5 bases to trimming and J lost 3 bases; unmatched junction nucleotides: 6. Germline V gives CDR1 SGHRS, CDR2 YFSETQ. CDR3 nucleotides: TGCGCCAGCAGGGCCGGACAGGGTTACACCGGGGAGCTGTTTTTT. Translated, it gives CASRAGQGYTGELFF.

This clonotype has just a few counts. The rearrangement uses TRBV6-6 and TRBJ1-1; D may be TRBD1 (6 bases). This CDR3 contains 13 residues. Germline CDR1 MNHNY, CDR2 SVGAGI (reference sequence). Deletions cut 5 bases from V and 6 bases from J, with 13 bases between. CDR3 sequence: CASSTGRGPEAFF. The CDR3 DNA sequence: TGTGCCAGCAGTACAGGGAGAGGGCCTGAAGCTTTCTTT.

This clonotype was recorded many times. The chain carries TRBV6-6 and TRBJ2-7, with 8 bases that match TRBD2. The CDR3 sequence is 14 residues long. CDR1 MNHNY and CDR2 SVGAGI come from the germline V gene (reference sequence). After removal of 2 bases from V and 9 bases from J, the junction contained 9 bases not matched to a gene. The CDR3 region has the DNA TGTGCCAGCAGTTACGAAGCGGGGGCCACCGGGCAGTACTTC. This sequence encodes CASSYEAGATGQYF.

The CDR3 nucleotides are TGTGCCAGCAGCCAATATAGCGGGAGCGGGGAGACCCAGTACTTC. This translates into CASSQYSGSGETQYF. This rearrangement joins TRBV7-9 to TRBJ2-5; TRBD2 matches 9 bases. V gave up 5 bases and J gave up 5 bases; unmatched junction bases: 9. Germline V gives CDR1 SEHNR, CDR2 FQNEAQ (reference sequence). This CDR3 has 15 residues.

This sequence joins TRBV12-3 or TRBV12-4 and TRBJ2-5; 13 bases agree with TRBD2. The junction had 13 bases not matched to a gene; V was cut back by 4 bases and J by 5 bases. The CDR3 is 18 amino acids. CDR3 in amino acids: CASSSPGLAGAGWETQYF. CDR3 sequence (DNA): TGTGCCAGCAGTTCCCCAGGACTAGCGGGGGCTGGATGGGAGACCCAGTACTTC.

This rearrangement joins TRBV10-3 to TRBJ2-5, with a weak D call TRBD2 (6 bases). The V end was cut by 10 bases, the J end by 4 bases, with 13 bases between. CDR3 length equals 12 residues. CDR1 and CDR2 from the germline V gene are ENHRY and SYGVKD. The DNA of the CDR3 is TGTGCCAGCGGGGATGGGGTAGAGACCCAGTACTTC. Translating it yields CASGDGVETQYF.

The V gene is TRBV28, the J gene TRBJ2-1; TRBD2 matches at 9 bases. The CDR3 consists of 16 residues. Germline V gene data show CDR1 as MDHEN and CDR2 as SYDVKM. V was pared by 6 bases and J by 7 bases, with 13 bases of the junction left unmatched. The DNA of the CDR3 is TGTGCCAGCAGCCCAGGACCGGGACTAGCATTGAATGAGCAGTTCTTC. Its translation is CASSPGPGLALNEQFF. The full variable domain, in which reference TRBV28 and TRBJ2-1 provide the parts outside the CDR3, is DVKVTQSSRYLVKRTGEKVFLECVQDMDHENMFWYRQDPGLGLRLIYFSYDVKMKEKGDIPEGYSVSREKKERFSLILESASTNQTSMYLCASSPGPGLALNEQFFGPGTRLTVL.

This clonotype has ten or more counts. J is TRBJ2-7 and V is TRBV6-2 or TRBV6-3; 14 positions agree with TRBD2. The V gene end was trimmed by 10 bases and the J gene end by 2 bases; junction bases not matched to a gene: 13. The germline CDR1 and CDR2 sequences are MNHEY and SVGEGT. The CDR3 runs to 17 residues. The CDR3, as DNA: TGTGCCACCAGGGGACTAGCGGGAGCCCTCTTTACCTACGAGCAGTACTTC. This gives the protein CATRGLAGALFTYEQYF.

The chain joins TRBV2 to TRBJ2-7; 7 bases line up with TRBD1. Germline V lookup: CDR1 SNHLY, CDR2 FYNNEI. There are 14 residues in the CDR3. The V gene end was trimmed by 4 bases and the J gene end by 5 bases; junction bases not matched to a gene: 8. As DNA, the CDR3 is TGTGCCAGCAGTGCCCTCCCGGGACAGAACGAGCAGTACTTC. This encodes CASSALPGQNEQYF. Supplemented by reference TRBV2 and TRBJ2-7, the full variable domain reads EPEVTQTPSHQVTQMGQEVILRCVPISNHLYFYWYRQILGQKVEFLVSFYNNEISEKSEIFDDQFSVERPDGSNFTLKIRSTKLEDSAMYFCASSALPGQNEQYFGPGTRLTVT.

This sequence joins TRBV7-9 and TRBJ2-3, with D tentatively TRBD2 (6 bases). The length of the CDR3 is 16 residues. V was cut by 3 bases and J by 3 bases, with 16 bases left in between. Germline CDR1 SEHNR, CDR2 FQNEAQ (reference sequence). Here the CDR3 reads CASSLGGGRRTDTQYF. CDR3 nucleotide sequence: TGTGCCAGCAGCTTGGGGGGAGGACGGAGGACAGATACGCAGTATTTT.

The V and J genes are TRBV7-2 and TRBJ1-3; the D gene is possibly TRBD1 (5 bases). The CDR3 is 16 amino acids. The germline gives CDR1 SGHTA, CDR2 FQGNSA. V was pared by 1 base and J by 2 bases, with 12 bases between. CDR3 amino acids: CASSLESGTAGNTIYF. The CDR3 nucleotides are TGTGCCAGCAGCTTAGAGAGTGGGACCGCTGGAAACACCATATATTTT.

This clonotype appeared a few times. The chain uses TRBV27 and TRBJ1-6; D ambiguous. V was trimmed by 6 bases and J by 7 bases, leaving 19 bases between them. This CDR3 is built from 16 residues. CDR1 is MNHEY and CDR2 is SMNVEV in the germline V gene (reference sequence). The CDR3 loop reads CASSPGSIPKNSPLHF. CDR3 DNA: TGTGCCAGCAGCCCTGGCTCAATCCCCAAGAATTCACCCCTCCACTTT.

The V and J genes are TRBV2 and TRBJ2-3; D is possibly TRBD1 (5 bases). V was cut by 3 bases and J by 2 bases, with 12 bases left in between. There are 15 residues in the CDR3. The germline V gene encodes CDR1 SNHLY and CDR2 FYNNEI. CDR3 in DNA: TGTGCCAGCAGTGAGGCAACAGGTTTCACAGATACGCAGTATTTT. Amino acid sequence: CASSEATGFTDTQYF.